This is a list of T cell receptor beta chains from one sample in a study of spatial heterogeneity in lung cancer. TCRdb processed the 5' RACE reads anew with MiXCR; each CDR3 protein has one entry. The sample has 25,000 or so distinct CDR3 sequences, roughly 3% seen once. The sample was PBMCs, taken at surgery. Every receptor here comes from a female donor with early-stage non-small cell lung cancer. Each CDR3 is given with its conserved first and last residue. D genes are given only for firm matches. Not every row has a clone size; where given, it reads once, few, many or a size class.

d_gene | abundance | j_gene | v_gene | CDR3aa | CDR3nt
. | many | TRBJ1-1 | TRBV5-1 | CASSLKYGENTEAFF | TGCGCCAGCAGCTTGAAGTATGGGGAGAACACTGAAGCTTTCTTT
TRBD2 | many | TRBJ2-1 | TRBV10-3 | CAISESSGSFYEQFF | TGTGCCATCAGTGAGTCTAGCGGGAGTTTCTATGAGCAGTTCTTC
TRBD1 | many | TRBJ1-5 | TRBV11-2 | CASSWGQGLNQPQHF | TGTGCCAGCAGCTGGGGACAGGGGCTTAATCAGCCCCAGCATTTT
. | many | TRBJ2-2 | TRBV7-7 | CASSWIDTGELFF | TGTGCTAGCAGCTGGATCGATACCGGGGAGCTGTTTTTT
. | many | TRBJ2-1 | TRBV10-3 | CAHQKEGFYNEQFF | TGTGCTCATCAGAAGGAGGGCTTCTACAATGAGCAGTTCTTC
TRBD2 | many | TRBJ2-3 | TRBV20-1 | CSAIAGGNTDTQYF | TGCAGTGCTATAGCGGGAGGTAACACAGATACGCAGTATTTT
TRBD2 | many | TRBJ2-5 | TRBV29-1 | CSVEGEGWETQYF | TGCAGCGTTGAAGGGGAGGGTTGGGAGACCCAGTACTTC
. | many | TRBJ1-6 | TRBV3-1 | CASSQDDRTQPLHF | TGTGCCAGCAGCCAAGATGACCGGACGCAGCCCCTCCACTTT
. | many | TRBJ2-3 | TRBV2 | CASRLRDLRTDTQYF | TGTGCCAGCAGGCTCCGGGACTTGCGCACAGATACGCAGTATTTT
. | few | TRBJ2-6 | TRBV19 | CASSPAFAASGANVLTF | TGTGCCAGTAGCCCCGCCTTTGCCGCCTCTGGGGCCAACGTCCTGACTTTC
TRBD1 | many | TRBJ2-2 | TRBV7-9 | CAGRPGQGNTGELFF | TGTGCCGGACGACCGGGACAGGGGAACACCGGGGAGCTGTTTTTT
. | many | TRBJ1-1 | TRBV19 | CASIRPEAFF | TGTGCCAGTATAAGGCCTGAAGCTTTCTTT
. | many | TRBJ1-2 | TRBV18 | CASSPAGNGYTF | TGTGCCAGCTCACCAGCAGGGAATGGCTACACCTTC
TRBD1 | many | TRBJ2-3 | TRBV28 | CASSLPGQGTDTQYF | TGTGCCAGCAGTTTACCGGGACAGGGCACAGATACGCAGTATTTT
. | . | TRBJ2-3 | TRBV18 | CASSPPRSSTDTQYF | TGTGCCAGCTCACCACCCCGCAGCAGCACAGATACGCAGTATTTT
. | many | TRBJ2-3 | TRBV30 | CAWSLAPNTQYF | TGTGCCTGGAGTCTTGCGCCAAATACGCAGTATTTT
TRBD1 | many | TRBJ2-6 | TRBV19 | CASSSGTGGSGANVLTF | TGTGCCAGTAGTTCGGGGACAGGAGGCTCTGGGGCCAACGTCCTGACTTTC
. | . | TRBJ2-7 | TRBV6-5 | CASSYSGESYEQYF | TGTGCCAGCAGTTACTCGGGCGAATCCTACGAGCAGTACTTC
. | medium-sized | TRBJ2-3 | TRBV28 | CASSSLGSDTQYF | TGTGCCAGCAGCTCGCTCGGTTCAGATACGCAGTATTTT
TRBD2 | many | TRBJ2-3 | TRBV7-8 | CASSQGSSGSLADTQYF | TGTGCCAGCAGCCAGGGTTCTAGCGGGAGTCTGGCAGATACGCAGTATTTT
TRBD2 | many | TRBJ2-3 | TRBV15 | CATSRGLASTDTQYF | TGTGCCACCAGCAGAGGACTAGCGAGCACAGATACGCAGTATTTT
. | many | TRBJ2-7 | TRBV12-3/TRBV12-4 | CASSPPRGSPSYEQYF | TGTGCCAGCAGTCCCCCGCGGGGCAGCCCCTCGTACGAGCAGTACTTC
. | many | TRBJ2-5 | TRBV11-3 | CASSLGGSGGQETQYF | TGTGCCAGCAGCTTAGGCGGTAGCGGAGGACAAGAGACCCAGTACTTC
. | many | TRBJ2-1 | TRBV7-9 | CASSLALGLQADSYNEQFF | TGTGCCAGCAGCTTAGCCCTAGGATTACAAGCCGACTCCTACAATGAGCAGTTCTTC
TRBD1 | many | TRBJ2-5 | TRBV7-6 | CASSLGLWTGDQETQYF | TGTGCCAGCAGCTTAGGTCTTTGGACAGGGGATCAAGAGACCCAGTACTTC
. | many | TRBJ2-3 | TRBV6-4 | CASSDSATSDTSSTDTQYF | TGTGCCAGCAGTGACTCAGCGACTAGTGACACCTCTAGCACAGATACGCAGTATTTT
. | many | TRBJ1-5 | TRBV12-3/TRBV12-4 | CASSTRGGSPNQPQHF | TGTGCCAGCAGTACAAGGGGGGGATCCCCTAATCAGCCCCAGCATTTT
. | many | TRBJ2-4 | TRBV20-1 | CSARDSDLAKNIQYF | TGCAGTGCTAGAGATTCCGACCTAGCCAAAAACATTCAGTACTTC
. | few | TRBJ1-3 | TRBV9 | CASSVGGRPGNTIYF | TGTGCCAGCAGCGTTGGAGGGCGGCCTGGAAACACCATATATTTT
. | many | TRBJ2-1 | TRBV4-1 | CASSPGVDGNEQFF | TGCGCCAGCAGCCCGGGAGTGGACGGCAATGAGCAGTTCTTC
. | . | TRBJ2-7 | TRBV27 | CASRSSSYEQYF | TGTGCCAGCAGATCGAGCTCCTACGAGCAGTACTTC
. | many | TRBJ2-1 | TRBV21-1 | CASMGTYNEQFF | TGTGCCAGCATGGGGACCTACAATGAGCAGTTCTTC
TRBD1 | many | TRBJ1-4 | TRBV27 | CASSLTGLNEKLFF | TGTGCCAGCAGTTTGACAGGGCTTAATGAAAAACTGTTTTTT
. | many | TRBJ1-5 | TRBV6-6 | CASSYSGGGGNQPQHF | TGTGCCAGCAGTTACTCCGGGGGCGGGGGCAATCAGCCCCAGCATTTT
. | many | TRBJ2-5 | TRBV11-2 | CASSDEGYGGRQETQYF | TGTGCCAGCAGCGATGAGGGGTACGGGGGGCGGCAAGAGACCCAGTACTTC
TRBD2 | . | TRBJ2-2 | TRBV25-1 | CASTSDRGLAGGSHTGELFF | TGTGCCAGCACCTCCGACCGGGGACTAGCGGGAGGTAGTCACACCGGGGAGCTGTTTTTT
. | many | TRBJ2-7 | TRBV27 | CATRPSAYYEQYF | TGTGCCACCCGGCCCTCGGCGTACTACGAGCAGTACTTC
TRBD2 | many | TRBJ2-5 | TRBV28 | CAATSGFQETQYF | TGTGCCGCGACTAGCGGGTTCCAAGAGACCCAGTACTTC
TRBD2 | . | TRBJ2-3 | TRBV5-1 | CASSSVAGGLGDTQYF | TGCGCCAGCAGCTCCGTTGCGGGGGGCTTGGGAGATACGCAGTATTTT
TRBD2 | medium-sized | TRBJ2-2 | TRBV20-1 | CSAQTSGDTGELFF | TGCAGTGCGCAGACTAGCGGGGACACCGGGGAGCTGTTTTTT
. | many | TRBJ2-7 | TRBV27 | CASSLLASSYEQYF | TGTGCCAGCAGTTTACTGGCCTCCTCCTACGAGCAGTACTTC
. | many | TRBJ2-1 | TRBV7-2 | CASSLGREKGYAYNEQFF | TGTGCCAGCAGCTTAGGAAGGGAGAAGGGTTATGCCTACAATGAGCAGTTCTTC
. | many | TRBJ2-6 | TRBV15 | CATSRDYSLSGANVLTF | TGTGCCACCAGCAGAGATTATTCGTTATCTGGGGCCAACGTCCTGACTTTC
. | many | TRBJ1-2 | TRBV30 | CAWSVWAGVSGSPTYGYTF | TGTGCCTGGAGTGTTTGGGCTGGGGTTTCAGGGAGCCCTACTTATGGCTACACCTTC
. | many | TRBJ2-5 | TRBV27 | CASTNAHSSGTQYF | TGTGCCAGCACGAACGCCCATTCTAGTGGGACCCAGTACTTC
. | . | TRBJ1-1 | TRBV15 | CATSRATARSEAFF | TGTGCCACCAGCAGAGCAACCGCAAGGTCTGAAGCTTTCTTT
. | few | TRBJ1-1 | TRBV5-5 | CASSFLTAGNTEAFF | TGTGCCAGCAGCTTCTTGACAGCCGGGAACACTGAAGCTTTCTTT
. | medium-sized | TRBJ2-1 | TRBV5-1 | CASSLKEVNVNEQFF | TGCGCCAGCAGCTTGAAGGAGGTCAATGTCAATGAGCAGTTCTTC